The next 27 T cell receptor beta chains were all read from a single sample in a study of graft-versus-host responses after intestinal transplantation. These TCRs' antigens remain unknown. The method was immunoSEQ multiplex PCR; TCRdb's version includes in-frame clones alone and lacks a portion of them. This sample yields roughly 100,000 clones, of which 93% are seen a single time; more than 0.95% belongs to the top ten. Material: unstimulated CD8+ T cells sorted from spleen or lymph node cells, obtained before intestinal transplant. The source of these receptors is a human donor who received an intestinal transplant.

The J gene is TRBJ1-5, the V gene TRBV6-1; D is unresolved. CDR1 is MNHNS, CDR2 SASEGT, per germline. V was trimmed by 3 bases and J by 11 bases, leaving 11 bases between them. The CDR3 has 12 residues. CDR3 amino acids: CASSESTSAQHF. CDR3 nucleotide sequence: TGTGCCAGCAGTGAGTCGACATCAGCCCAGCATTTT.

The V call is TRBV10-2, the J call TRBJ2-3; TRBD2 matches at 10 bases. CDR1 WSHSY and CDR2 SAAADI come from the germline V gene. The CDR3 extends over 14 amino acids. The junction had 5 bases not matched to a gene; V was cut back by 9 bases and J by 2 bases. CDR3 sequence (DNA): TGCGCCAGTGTAGGACTAGCGGACACAGATACGCAGTATTTT. Translated, it gives CASVGLADTDTQYF.

The genes are TRBV29-1 and TRBJ2-7, with D tentatively TRBD2 (5 bases). The CDR3 extends over 13 amino acids. The V gene's germline CDR1 is SQVTM and CDR2 ANQGSEA. V lost 7 bases and J 4 bases, leaving 17 bases between the germline ends. The CDR3 here is CSGSEGPIYEQYF. DNA for the CDR3: TGCAGCGGTTCAGAGGGCCCGATATACGAGCAGTACTTC.

The chain recombines TRBV30 with TRBJ2-5; 10 bases are shared with TRBD2. CDR3 length equals 15 residues. After removal of 1 base from V and 4 bases from J, the junction contained 6 bases not matched to a gene. Germline CDR1 and CDR2: GTSNPN and SVGIG (reference sequence). Written as DNA, the CDR3 is TGTGCCTGGAGTGGCAGCGGGGGGGCATCAGAGACCCAGTACTTC. It specifies CAWSGSGGASETQYF.

This clone is a singleton in its sample. The V call is TRBV29-1, the J call TRBJ1-2; TRBD1 matches 11 bases. CDR1 and CDR2 from the germline V gene are SQVTM and ANQGSEA. Trimming at V came to 7 bases and at J to 10 bases, leaving 5 bases not matched to a gene. The CDR3 runs to 11 residues. CDR3 amino acids: CSAGQGADYTF. In DNA, the CDR3 is TGCAGCGCCGGACAGGGGGCTGACTACACCTTC.

The CDR3 is CASSESLGNNQPQHF. CDR3 sequence (DNA): TGCGCCAGCAGTGAGTCTTTAGGGAACAATCAGCCCCAGCATTTT. V gene TRBV10-2 combines with J gene TRBJ1-5; D gene unclear. Deletions cut 0 bases from V and 3 bases from J, with 9 bases between. From germline, CDR1 is WSHSY and CDR2 SAAADI. The CDR3 spans 15 residues.

The chain joins TRBV7-8 to TRBJ2-1; 10 nucleotides align to TRBD2. Germline V gene lookup returns CDR1 SGHVS and CDR2 FQNEAQ. This CDR3 region has 16 residues. V shed 1 base and J 9 bases; nucleotides not matched to a gene: 9. For the CDR3, the DNA is TGTGCCAGCAGCTTAGTAAAGCGGGGGGGCCGCGTTGAGCAGTTCTTC. Its translation: CASSLVKRGGRVEQFF.

J is TRBJ1-5 and V is TRBV5-1; no definite D call. This CDR3 has 12 amino acids. Trimming removed 4 bases at V and 7 bases at J, with 9 bases between. Germline CDR1 is SGHRS and CDR2 is YFSETQ. CDR3 DNA sequence: TGCGCCAGCAGCGAGGTACGACAGCCCCAGCATTTT. Its protein product is CASSEVRQPQHF. The full variable domain, rest sourced from reference TRBV5-1 and TRBJ1-5, is KAGVTQTPRYLIKTRGQQVTLSCSPISGHRSVSWYQQTPGQGLQFLFEYFSETQRNKGNFPGRFSGRQFSNSRSEMNVSTLELGDSALYLCASSEVRQPQHFGDGTRLSIL.

This clone was seen just once. V gene TRBV5-3 combines with J gene TRBJ1-5; 7 positions match TRBD1. TRBV5-3 is flagged as an ORF with uncertain function. The length of the CDR3 is 16 residues. J gave up 1 base and V 4 bases, and 8 bases lay outside the gene matches. Here the CDR3 DNA reads TGTGCCAGAAGCGCTAACAGGGGTATAAGCAATCAGCCCCAGCATTTT. It specifies CARSANRGISNQPQHF.

V is TRBV29-1 and J is TRBJ2-1; D call uncertain. Germline V gene sequence: CDR1 SQVTM, CDR2 ANQGSEA. V was pared by 6 bases and J by 0 bases, with 9 bases between. The CDR3 covers 13 residues. DNA of the CDR3: TGCAGCGTCTACCTAAGCTCCTACAATGAGCAGTTCTTC. This gives the protein CSVYLSSYNEQFF.

V is TRBV7-9 and J is TRBJ2-1; 7 nucleotides match TRBD2. The CDR3 sequence is 15 residues long. The V gene's germline CDR1 is SEHNR and CDR2 FQNEAQ (reference sequence). J was trimmed by 4 bases and V by 0 bases; bases with no gene match: 3. As DNA, the CDR3 is TGTGCCAGCAGCTTAGCGGCGGGGGTATACAATGAGCAGTTCTTC. This codes for CASSLAAGVYNEQFF.

The V and J genes are TRBV15 and TRBJ2-2; D may be TRBD2 (6 bases). The V gene's germline CDR1 is LNHNV and CDR2 YYDKDF (reference sequence). The CDR3 has 14 residues. V was shortened by 3 bases and J by 7 bases, with 12 bases between the two germline ends. CDR3 nucleotide sequence: TGTGCCACCAGCAGTGGCGGGACTTACGGGGAGCTGTTTTTT. It encodes CATSSGGTYGELFF. The full variable domain, completed using reference TRBV15 and TRBJ2-2, is DAMVIQNPRYQVTQFGKPVTLSCSQTLNHNVMYWYQQKSSQAPKLLFHYYDKDFNNEADTPDNFQSRRPNTSFCFLDIRSPGLGDTAMYLCATSSGGTYGELFFGEGSRLTVL.

Notes on this clone: At one end, the junction sequence differs from germline, possibly due to a read error. The chain employs TRBV5-1 and TRBJ2-1; TRBD2 aligns across 9 bases. Per the germline V gene, CDR1 is SGHRS and CDR2 is YFSETQ. There are 13 residues in the CDR3. Here the CDR3 DNA reads TGCCCCAGAGGCGGGGGGGCATACAATGAGCAGTTCTTC. It translates to CPRGGGAYNEQFF.

J is TRBJ2-2 and V is TRBV27, with D possibly being TRBD1 (6 bases). The CDR3 runs to 16 residues. Between the trimmed V and J ends, which lost 3 bases and 8 bases, there was a span of 19 bases. Germline CDR1 is MNHEY and CDR2 is SMNVEV (reference sequence). The CDR3: CASSFHHRALVGELFF. CDR3 bases: TGTGCCAGCAGTTTCCATCACAGGGCCCTTGTGGGGGAGCTGTTTTTT.

This chain connects TRBV4-1 to TRBJ1-3; 7 nucleotides line up with TRBD1. The CDR3 has 16 amino acids. V dropped 0 bases and J dropped 0; count of bases not matched to a gene: 2. Per germline, CDR1 MGHRA and CDR2 YSYEKL. DNA of the CDR3: TGCGCCAGCAGCCAAGATGGGGACAGCTCTGGAAACACCATATATTTT. Its protein is CASSQDGDSSGNTIYF.

This chain links TRBV9 with TRBJ1-1; D perhaps matches TRBD1 (5 bases). Germline CDR1 reads SGDLS; CDR2 reads YYNGEE. This CDR3 is built from 15 residues. V gave up 3 bases and J gave up 6 bases, with 18 bases separating them. CDR3 protein: CASSDGTGVWAEAFF. The CDR3 bases are TGTGCCAGCAGCGACGGGACGGGGGTGTGGGCTGAAGCTTTCTTT.

V is TRBV29-1 and J is TRBJ1-1, with 7 bases aligning to TRBD1. With V trimmed by 6 bases and J by 6 bases, 4 bases remained unmatched. Germline assignment: CDR1 SQVTM and CDR2 ANQGSEA. The CDR3 has 11 residues. The CDR3 here is CSVKGGPEAFF. As DNA, the CDR3 is TGCAGCGTCAAAGGGGGCCCTGAAGCTTTCTTT.

The J gene is TRBJ2-1, the V gene TRBV10-3; TRBD1 agrees at 10 bases. V lost 7 bases and J lost 8; bases outside the gene matches: 2. The CDR3 runs to 12 residues. Germline V gene data show CDR1 as ENHRY and CDR2 as SYGVKD. CDR3 in amino acids: CAITGTGDEQFF. The CDR3 bases are TGTGCCATCACTGGGACAGGGGATGAGCAGTTCTTC.

This clone was detected once. V is TRBV27 and J is TRBJ2-1; 11 positions agree with TRBD2. Germline CDR1 and CDR2: MNHEY and SMNVEV (reference sequence). The CDR3 is made up of 15 amino acids. J was trimmed by 9 bases and V by 5 bases; bases with no gene match: 9. CDR3 coding DNA: TGTGCCAGCAGTACCTTAGCGGGGGGGCCGGGTGAGCAGTTCTTC. It encodes CASSTLAGGPGEQFF.

This chain uses TRBV5-1 with TRBJ2-3; 9 bases fit TRBD2. The CDR3 runs 15 residues. Germline V gene sequence: CDR1 SGHRS, CDR2 YFSETQ. The V gene end was trimmed by 2 bases and the J gene end by 2 bases; junction bases not matched to a gene: 3. This CDR3 is CASSFRGGATDTQYF. CDR3 DNA sequence: TGCGCCAGCAGCTTTCGCGGGGGGGCCACAGATACGCAGTATTTT.

As concerns this clone: This same CDR3 is encoded by further DNA sequences in the sample. The J gene is TRBJ2-3, the V gene TRBV4-1; 12 bases match TRBD2. J gave up 6 bases and V 3 bases, and 4 bases lay outside the gene matches. From germline, CDR1 is MGHRA and CDR2 YSYEKL. The CDR3 runs 15 residues. CDR3 region: CASSQGLAGQDTQYF. In DNA form, the CDR3 reads TGCGCCAGCAGCCAGGGACTAGCGGGCCAGGATACGCAGTATTTT.

This chain joins TRBV6-1 and TRBJ1-5; TRBD1 is a possible D gene (5 bases). Germline V gene data show CDR1 as MNHNS and CDR2 as SASEGT. CDR3 length equals 16 residues. V dropped 2 bases and J dropped 0 bases, with 11 bases sitting between them. This chain's CDR3 is CASSEKRQYSNQPQHF. The CDR3 DNA follows: TGTGCCAGCAGTGAAAAGAGACAGTATAGCAATCAGCCCCAGCATTTT.

The gene calls are TRBV11-2 and TRBJ1-2; unclear D gene. This CDR3 is built from 17 residues. V lost 5 bases, J lost 3 bases, and 22 bases lay in between. Germline assignment: CDR1 SGHAT and CDR2 FQNNGV. The CDR3 loop reads CASSEDPGPLEDYGYTF. For the CDR3, the DNA is TGTGCCAGCAGCGAGGACCCGGGCCCCCTGGAGGACTATGGCTACACCTTC.

The chain joins TRBV9 to TRBJ2-5; TRBD2 matches at 10 bases. Germline V lookup: CDR1 SGDLS, CDR2 YYNGEE. There are 16 residues in the CDR3. The V and J ends lost 0 bases and 5 bases, in that order; junction bases with no gene match: 7. The CDR3 reads CASSVGSGGAGETQYF. CDR3 DNA sequence: TGTGCCAGCAGCGTAGGGAGCGGGGGGGCCGGGGAGACCCAGTACTTC.

The chain has TRBV2 and TRBJ2-3; 9 nucleotides align to TRBD2. V trimming: 6 bases; J trimming: 1 base; junction bases outside the gene matches: 2. CDR1 is SNHLY, CDR2 FYNNEI, per germline. The CDR3 is made up of 14 amino acids. CDR3 sequence (DNA): TGTGCCAGCAGGGGCGGGGGGGGCACAGATACGCAGTATTTT. Amino acid sequence: CASRGGGGTDTQYF. Together with reference TRBV2 and TRBJ2-3, the CDR3 gives the full variable domain: EPEVTQTPSHQVTQMGQEVILRCVPISNHLYFYWYRQILGQKVEFLVSFYNNEISEKSEIFDDQFSVERPDGSNFTLKIRSTKLEDSAMYFCASRGGGGTDTQYFGPGTRLTVL.

This rearrangement joins TRBV4-1 to TRBJ1-5, with D perhaps TRBD1 (5 bases). The CDR3 spans 19 residues. The V end was cut by 0 bases, the J end by 1 base, with 19 bases between. CDR1 and CDR2 (germline): MGHRA, YSYEKL. The CDR3 sequence is CASSQDWFQGLGSNQPQHF. In nucleotides, the CDR3 is TGCGCCAGCAGCCAAGATTGGTTTCAGGGCCTTGGGAGCAATCAGCCCCAGCATTTT.

The sample holds one count of this clone. The chain links TRBV7-6 to TRBJ2-3; D might be TRBD1 (6 bases). The CDR3 loop spans 14 amino acids. The V and J ends lost 1 base and 3 bases respectively, with 8 bases between them. Germline V gene data show CDR1 as SGHVS and CDR2 as FNYEAQ. The CDR3 DNA sequence: TGTGCCAGCAGCTTAGTAGGGGGTACAGATACGCAGTATTTT. It codes for CASSLVGGTDTQYF.